The source of this TCR beta chain is a study of cytomegalovirus exposure and HLA in healthy donors. Findings of the study overall: Three CMV-associated chains proved CMV antigen-specific in vitro. Despite most TCR sequences being rare, some public TCRs occurred in many donors.

This CDR3 has 16 amino acids. Germline V CDR1 and CDR2: GTSNPN, SVGIG (reference sequence). Trimming took 1 base from V and 1 from J; bases not matched to a gene: 2. Turning to this clone: Its specificity is unknown.

The table came from immunoSEQ multiplex PCR; TCRdb's copy has only in-frame clones and leaves some out. The data contain roughly 330,000 clones, about nine tenths of them singletons. The rearrangement links TRBV30 to TRBJ1-6; 9 bases fit TRBD1. Sequenced material: PBMCs. The sequence derives from a woman between 25 and 40 years old in good health and CMV-seropositive. Here the CDR3 DNA reads TGTGCCTGGAGTGACAGGGGGCCTTCCTATAATTCACCCCTCCACTTT. This translates into CAWSDRGPSYNSPLHF.